This T cell receptor beta chain was recovered during a study of blood T cells in healthy people across ages. Findings of the study overall: Calculation of diversity from one million T cells yielded estimates considered to be underestimates.

In regard to this clonotype: Its antigen is currently unknown.

A second PCR of about 7 to 11 cycles used a sample-barcoded 5' primer and a J-beta primer mix. TCRdb re-analysed the 5' RACE reads in MiXCR, keeping a single row per CDR3 protein. The sample records 600,000 to 850,000 distinct CDR3 sequences, roughly 25% being singletons. The ends lost 5 bases at V and 2 bases at J; junction bases unmatched: 7. This CDR3 spans 16 amino acids. All donors came from Russia, were Caucasian and healthy, and spanned ages roughly 6 to 100. Each donor supplied 8 to 10 milliliters of peripheral blood. This sample also appeared in a second study, on T cells of mothers and their children. That report adds: Mothers gave over 8 million TCR beta CDR3 reads each, and children several million each.

The sample comprised blood. This TCR was sampled from a boy aged 5 to 17 in good health. This chain joins TRBV12-3 or TRBV12-4 and TRBJ2-3; 10 nucleotides agree with TRBD2. CDR3: CASSSRTSGVTDTQYF. In DNA form, the CDR3 reads TGTGCCAGCAGTAGCCGGACTAGCGGAGTCACAGATACGCAGTATTTT.